A selection of T cell receptor beta chains follows, all from one sample in a study of cytomegalovirus exposure and HLA in healthy donors. Clones were read by immunoSEQ multiplex PCR, and TCRdb kept only the in-frame ones, dropping some. Seen here are 100,000 to 150,000 clones, about two thirds observed once, and the top ten hold around 2.5%. Material for sequencing was PBMCs. The receptors were sampled from a woman in her sixties or seventies in good health and CMV-seropositive. CDR3s include the opening cysteine and the closing phenylalanine or tryptophan. The D gene is left open where the match is weak. Clone size is given for some rows only: seen once, a few or many times, or a class if the clone is expanded.

TRBD1	TRBV5-6	-	TRBJ1-1	TGTGCCAGCAGGTTAAGGGGGCCCTTTAACACTGAAGCTTTCTTT	CASRLRGPFNTEAFF
-	TRBV27	-	TRBJ1-4	TGTGCCAGCAGTTTGAGGCAGGGGTATGAAAAACTGTTTTTT	CASSLRQGYEKLFF
TRBD1	TRBV28	-	TRBJ2-1	TGTGCCAGCAGTTTTCAGGGACAGGGGTTCTCCTACAATGAGCAGTTCTTC	CASSFQGQGFSYNEQFF
TRBD2	TRBV4-2	-	TRBJ2-5	TGTGCCAGCAGCCTCGTCGGGACTAGCGGGTACCAAGAGACCCAGTACTTC	CASSLVGTSGYQETQYF
TRBD2	TRBV6-1	-	TRBJ2-5	TGTGCCAGCACGGGGGGGCAAGAGACCCAGTACTTC	CASTGGQETQYF
-	TRBV29-1	-	TRBJ2-3	TGCAGCGTTCTTCCCCGCACAGATACGCAGTATTTT	CSVLPRTDTQYF
TRBD1	TRBV28	once	TRBJ1-5	TGTGCCAGCACCCCAGGGGGTAGCAATCAGCCCCAGCATTTT	CASTPGGSNQPQHF
TRBD1	TRBV18	-	TRBJ1-2	TGTGCCACCCAACCTACAGGGGTCCCCTATGGCTACACCTTC	CATQPTGVPYGYTF
-	TRBV7-9	-	TRBJ1-1	TGTGCCAGCAGCGTATCGACAGGCAACACTGAAGCTTTCTTT	CASSVSTGNTEAFF
-	TRBV15	-	TRBJ1-3	TGTGCCACCAGCAGAGATCGGGGTGCCCTCGGAAACACCATATATTTT	CATSRDRGALGNTIYF
-	TRBV10-1	-	TRBJ2-1	TGCGCCAGCAGTGATACGGGCAGGGGAAGGAGCGATGAGCAGTTCTTC	CASSDTGRGRSDEQFF
TRBD2	TRBV7-3	-	TRBJ2-5	TGTGCCAGCAGCCTAGGGGGCGGGGGGGGAGCAGAGACCCAGTACTTC	CASSLGGGGGAETQYF
-	TRBV25-1	-	TRBJ1-1	TGTGCCAGCAGTGGCCGGCAGGGGCCAACGAACACTGAAGCTTTCTTT	CASSGRQGPTNTEAFF
-	TRBV13	-	TRBJ1-1	TGTGCCAGCAGCGCCCGGGATTCCGCTGATGGTGAAGCTTTCTTT	CASSARDSADGEAFF
TRBD2	TRBV6-6	-	TRBJ2-7	TGTGCCAGCTTCGGCGGTAGCGGGGGGGCTCTCTACGAGCAGTACTTC	CASFGGSGGALYEQYF
-	TRBV7-6	-	TRBJ1-1	TGTGCCAGCAGCTTAATCTTGACTGAAGCTTTCTTT	CASSLILTEAFF
-	TRBV10-3	-	TRBJ1-1	TGTGCCATCACTCCCGGGGGAGACCGGGGCACTGAAGCTTTCTTT	CAITPGGDRGTEAFF
TRBD2	TRBV9	-	TRBJ2-3	TGTGCCAGCAGCGGCGGGGCGGGGGGGGGCACAGATACGCAGTATTTT	CASSGGAGGGTDTQYF
-	TRBV5-1	few	TRBJ1-2	TGCGCCAGCAGCGTACAGGACACCTATGGCTACACCTTC	CASSVQDTYGYTF
TRBD1	TRBV4-1	-	TRBJ1-4	TGCGCCAGCAGCCTTCAGGGGGTAGGTGAAAAACTGTTTTTT	CASSLQGVGEKLFF
TRBD1	TRBV6-4	-	TRBJ1-1	TGTGCCAGCAGTGACTCGGACAGGGGCACTGAAGCTTTCTTT	CASSDSDRGTEAFF
-	TRBV19	-	TRBJ1-2	TGTGCCAGTAGGGGGCGGAACTATGGCTACACCTTC	CASRGRNYGYTF
TRBD1	TRBV11-2	-	TRBJ1-3	TGTGCCAGCAGCCCGAGGACAGGGGGCGAAAACACCATATATTTT	CASSPRTGGENTIYF
TRBD1	TRBV15	once	TRBJ1-2	TGTGCCACCAGCATCGGACAGGGGGCAAGCTATGGCTACACCTTC	CATSIGQGASYGYTF
TRBD1	TRBV7-3	-	TRBJ2-5	TGTGCCAGCAGCCCGTGGGGACAGGGGGAGGAGACCCAGTACTTC	CASSPWGQGEETQYF
-	TRBV2	few	TRBJ1-1	TGTGCCAGCAGTACAGGTCCCAACACTGAAGCTTTCTTT	CASSTGPNTEAFF
TRBD2	TRBV7-3	-	TRBJ2-1	TGTGCCAGCAGCGAAAGGGGGACTAGCGGATACAATGAGCAGTTCTTC	CASSERGTSGYNEQFF
TRBD1	TRBV7-9	-	TRBJ1-2	TGTGCCAGCAGCATTGGGACAGGGTCCACCGGAGGCTACACCTTC	CASSIGTGSTGGYTF
TRBD2	TRBV6-1	-	TRBJ2-2	TGTGCCAGCAATTACGGACTAGCCGCCGGGGAGCTGTTTTTT	CASNYGLAAGELFF
TRBD2	TRBV10-3	-	TRBJ2-5	TGTGCCTCAACGGGAGGCACCGGGACCCAGTACTTC	CASTGGTGTQYF
TRBD2	TRBV2	-	TRBJ2-3	TGTGCCAGCAGTGGGTCTAGCGGGGGGGCCCCAACGCAGTATTTT	CASSGSSGGAPTQYF
-	TRBV25-1	-	TRBJ1-1	TGTGCCAGCAGTGAACTACAGGGCTCTGAAGCTTTCTTT	CASSELQGSEAFF
-	TRBV10-1	few	TRBJ1-1	TGCGCCAGCAGTGTTTCAGGGATGAACACTGAAGCTTTCTTT	CASSVSGMNTEAFF
-	TRBV29-1	few	TRBJ1-3	TGCAGCGTTGAAGGTCGGGCAGACAGCTCTGGAAACACCATATATTTT	CSVEGRADSSGNTIYF
-	TRBV6-5	-	TRBJ1-1	TGTGCCAGCAGAACTCTGATCCATGAAGCTTTCTTT	CASRTLIHEAFF
TRBD1	TRBV25-1	-	TRBJ2-7	TGTGCCAGCAGTGAACTCGGACAGGGCTCCTACGAGCAGTACTTC	CASSELGQGSYEQYF
-	TRBV7-9	-	TRBJ1-2	TGTGCCAGCAGCTTAGACCTAGGAGATGGCTACACCTTC	CASSLDLGDGYTF
TRBD1	TRBV10-3	-	TRBJ1-1	TGTGCCATCACAGACAGGGGCGAAGCTTTCTTT	CAITDRGEAFF
TRBD1	TRBV2	-	TRBJ1-2	TGTGCCAGCTTGACCGGGACAGGGGGCTACACCTTC	CASLTGTGGYTF
-	TRBV12-2	-	TRBJ1-1	TGTGCAAGTCGCTCCCGGGACAGGGGGCGTACTGAAGCTTTCTTT	CASRSRDRGRTEAFF
-	TRBV9	few	TRBJ2-7	TGTGCCAGCAGCGTAGAAGACGGGGATCGGTACGAGCAGTACTTC	CASSVEDGDRYEQYF
TRBD2	TRBV5-4	-	TRBJ2-7	TGTGCCAGCAGCCTTGGACTAGCGGGCGTCTACGAGCAGTACTTC	CASSLGLAGVYEQYF
-	TRBV5-8	few	TRBJ2-2	TGTGCCAGCACGGGTTACACCGGGGAGCTGTTTTTT	CASTGYTGELFF